The 7 T cell receptor beta chains below all came from one sample that was sequenced in a study of Ad26.COV2.S vaccination and SARS-CoV-2 variants. This table comes from immunoSEQ multiplex PCR, and its TCRdb copy is limited to in-frame clones, with some not included. Of about 350,000 clones detected, 88% appear once; the ten largest clones hold approximately 5.9%. Treatment of the sample: some 20 received Ad26.COV2.S at low or high dose, single or two shots; about 5 received placebo; per-sample allocation not given. Day 63 after the first injection of vaccine or placebo was the sampling time. The starting material was peripheral blood, obtained in a trial of Ad26.COV2.S vaccine versus placebo. The receptor set was obtained from a person aged 18-65 years who received the Ad26.COV2.S COVID-19 vaccine or a placebo.

J is TRBJ2-2 and V is TRBV27, with TRBD1 as a possible D gene (7 bases). The germline V gene has CDR1 MNHEY and CDR2 SMNVEV (reference sequence). This CDR3 has 15 residues. Between the trimmed V and J ends, which lost 2 bases and 6 bases, there was a span of 13 bases. CDR3 protein: CASSLQGGAAGELFF. CDR3 coding DNA: TGTGCCAGCAGTTTACAGGGGGGCGCGGCCGGGGAGCTGTTTTTT.

V usage is TRBV30 and J usage is TRBJ1-6; 7 bases fit TRBD1. Germline V lookup: CDR1 GTSNPN, CDR2 SVGIG (reference sequence). With V trimmed by 1 base and J by 3 bases, 3 bases remained unmatched. There are 15 residues in the CDR3. The CDR3 nucleotides are TGTGCCTGGAGTGAGGGGGCCGTCTATAATTCACCCCTCCACTTT. Residues: CAWSEGAVYNSPLHF.

Written as DNA, the CDR3 is TGTGCCTGGAGTGTAAGTTTATGGGTAGCGGGGGACGAGCAGTACTTC. This encodes CAWSVSLWVAGDEQYF. V usage is TRBV30 and J usage is TRBJ2-7; 9 bases agree with TRBD2. V was pared by 0 bases and J by 5 bases, with 11 bases of the junction left unmatched. CDR3 length: 16 residues. Germline-derived CDR1 and CDR2 are GTSNPN and SVGIG (reference sequence).

J is TRBJ2-5 and V is TRBV11-2, with D perhaps matching TRBD2 (6 bases). CDR3 size: 15 residues. CDR1 is SGHAT, CDR2 FQNNGV, per germline. V was cut by 5 bases and J by 5 bases, with 18 bases left in between. The CDR3: CASSLMGGRGETQYF. Written as DNA, the CDR3 is TGTGCCAGCAGCCTTATGGGGGGACGCGGGGAGACCCAGTACTTC.

The rearrangement joins TRBV29-1 to TRBJ2-7; possibly TRBD2 for D (5 bases). CDR1 is SQVTM, CDR2 ANQGSEA, per germline. This CDR3 region has 12 residues. Between the trimmed V and J ends, which lost 8 bases and 6 bases, there was a span of 17 bases. The CDR3 DNA follows: TGCAGCTGCTGGCTAGCAATCGGCGAGCAGTACTTC. It yields the protein CSCWLAIGEQYF.

The chain is built from TRBV11-3 and TRBJ2-1; 10 nucleotides agree with TRBD1. Trimming at V came to 6 bases and at J to 6 bases, leaving 8 bases not matched to a gene. This CDR3 spans 15 amino acids. Germline V gene lookup returns CDR1 SGHNT and CDR2 YENEEA. The CDR3 coding sequence is TGTGCCAGCAGTTTTGCCGGGACAGGGGTCAATGAGCAGTTCTTC. The encoded protein is CASSFAGTGVNEQFF.

This clone was seen a handful of times. This chain links TRBV30 with TRBJ1-3; D remains unclear. The CDR3 spans 14 residues. Per germline, CDR1 GTSNPN and CDR2 SVGIG (reference sequence). Trimming pared 0 bases from V and 0 bases from J, leaving 6 bases between. As DNA, the CDR3 is TGTGCCTGGAGTGTAATAACCTCTGGAAACACCATATATTTT. Its translation: CAWSVITSGNTIYF.